This T cell receptor (beta chain) originates from a study of blood T cells in healthy people across ages. The V gene's germline CDR1 is SEHNR and CDR2 FQNEAQ (reference sequence). This CDR3 is built from 14 residues. V lost 8 bases and J lost 3; bases outside the gene matches: 10. Then a second PCR, running roughly 7 to 11 cycles, was carried out with a sample-barcoded 5' primer and a J-beta primer mix. TCRdb re-called the 5' RACE reads with MiXCR, one entry per CDR3 protein. The sample holds about 1.1 million distinct CDR3 sequences, under 40% seen once. Sequencing was carried out using blood. The TCR originated in a man in his late teens or twenties in good health. V gene TRBV7-9 combines with J gene TRBJ2-7, with 7 bases matching TRBD1. CDR3: CASGPRTGYYEQYF. The CDR3 bases are TGTGCCAGCGGCCCCCGGACAGGTTACTACGAGCAGTACTTC.